This record concerns one T cell receptor beta chain sequence. Combining a sample-barcoded 5' primer with a J-beta primer mix, a second PCR ran for about 6 to 11 cycles. MiXCR, applied by TCRdb to the 5' RACE reads, yields one record per CDR3 protein. The repertoire holds about 1,000,000 distinct CDR3 sequences, less than 50% seen once, with approximately 20% in the top ten. The sample is drawn from a study of blood T cells in healthy people across ages. Unmatched junction bases numbered 13, after V lost 4 bases and J lost 10 bases. The CDR3 spans 15 residues. CDR1 is SGHRS and CDR2 is YFSETQ in the germline V gene.

The receptor's source is a woman aged 55-70 years in good health. Sample: blood. V and J are TRBV5-1 and TRBJ2-1; TRBD2 aligns across 8 bases. The CDR3 DNA follows: TGCGCCAGCAGCGCCCTCACTAGCGGCAGCGAGGAGCAGTTCTTC. Translation: CASSALTSGSEEQFF.